These T cell receptor beta chains were read from a single sample in a study of blood T cell repertoires in COVID-19. Measured with immunoSEQ multiplex PCR; TCRdb has only the in-frame clones, and not every one. The repertoire holds a few hundred thousand clones, with 87% as singletons. Sequenced material: PBMCs or T cells enriched from blood (not recorded which). The receptors here all came from a woman between 18 and 29 years old who had recovered from COVID-19. Each CDR3 is given with its conserved first and last residue. The order of the fields is V gene, D gene, J gene, clone size, CDR3 protein, CDR3 DNA. A D gene is named only where the DNA matches it firmly. Only part of the rows carry a size: once, few, many, or a class if the clone is expanded.

v_gene: TRBV10-3; d_gene: .; j_gene: TRBJ1-2; abundance: .; CDR3aa: CAIGTGTNYGYTF; CDR3nt: TGTGCCATCGGCACAGGAACTAACTATGGCTACACCTTC
v_gene: TRBV9; d_gene: .; j_gene: TRBJ1-2; abundance: .; CDR3aa: CASSPRQNFYGYTF; CDR3nt: TGTGCCAGCAGCCCTCGACAGAATTTTTATGGCTACACCTTC
v_gene: TRBV29-1; d_gene: .; j_gene: TRBJ1-2; abundance: .; CDR3aa: CSVEDRGYGYTF; CDR3nt: TGCAGCGTTGAAGACAGGGGATATGGCTACACCTTC
v_gene: TRBV7-2; d_gene: .; j_gene: TRBJ2-2; abundance: .; CDR3aa: CASSSQGPPNTGELFF; CDR3nt: TGTGCCAGCAGCTCTCAGGGGCCCCCGAACACCGGGGAGCTGTTTTTT
v_gene: TRBV28; d_gene: TRBD1; j_gene: TRBJ1-1; abundance: .; CDR3aa: CASTKAGTVNTEAFF; CDR3nt: TGTGCCAGCACCAAAGCAGGGACAGTTAACACTGAAGCTTTCTTT
v_gene: TRBV12-3/TRBV12-4; d_gene: .; j_gene: TRBJ2-7; abundance: .; CDR3aa: CATSAGAAYEQYF; CDR3nt: TGTGCCACTTCCGCAGGGGCCGCATACGAGCAGTACTTC
v_gene: TRBV15; d_gene: TRBD1; j_gene: TRBJ1-2; abundance: .; CDR3aa: CATSRETTGANYGYTF; CDR3nt: TGTGCCACCAGCAGAGAAACGACAGGGGCTAACTATGGCTACACCTTC
v_gene: TRBV5-1; d_gene: .; j_gene: TRBJ2-4; abundance: .; CDR3aa: CASSSQGTQNIQYF; CDR3nt: TGCGCCAGCAGCTCGCAGGGGACCCAAAACATTCAGTACTTC
v_gene: TRBV24-1; d_gene: TRBD1; j_gene: TRBJ1-1; abundance: .; CDR3aa: CATSPWGGEGGRGTEAFF; CDR3nt: TGTGCCACCAGTCCCTGGGGCGGGGAAGGGGGCCGGGGGACTGAAGCTTTCTTT
v_gene: TRBV19; d_gene: TRBD2; j_gene: TRBJ2-1; abundance: .; CDR3aa: CASSREASSYNEQFF; CDR3nt: TGTGCCAGTAGTCGGGAGGCTAGCTCCTACAATGAGCAGTTCTTC
v_gene: TRBV28; d_gene: .; j_gene: TRBJ1-1; abundance: .; CDR3aa: CASRLTGSTEAFF; CDR3nt: TGTGCCAGCAGGTTAACAGGGTCCACTGAAGCTTTCTTT
v_gene: TRBV5-1; d_gene: .; j_gene: TRBJ1-1; abundance: .; CDR3aa: CASSRQGSGASNTEAFF; CDR3nt: TGCGCCAGCAGCCGCCAGGGGTCAGGGGCGTCGAACACTGAAGCTTTCTTT
v_gene: TRBV5-1; d_gene: .; j_gene: TRBJ2-1; abundance: .; CDR3aa: CASSLEWALSYNEQFF; CDR3nt: TGCGCCAGCAGCTTGGAGTGGGCTCTCTCCTACAATGAGCAGTTCTTC
v_gene: TRBV5-6; d_gene: TRBD1; j_gene: TRBJ1-5; abundance: .; CDR3aa: CASSSGQGSSNQPQHF; CDR3nt: TGTGCCAGCAGCTCTGGACAGGGTTCAAGCAATCAGCCCCAGCATTTT
v_gene: TRBV30; d_gene: .; j_gene: TRBJ2-2; abundance: .; CDR3aa: CAWSPAGELFF; CDR3nt: TGTGCCTGGAGCCCGGCCGGGGAGCTGTTTTTT
v_gene: TRBV10-3; d_gene: TRBD2; j_gene: TRBJ2-1; abundance: once; CDR3aa: CAISKERTSRNEQFF; CDR3nt: TGTGCCATCAGCAAAGAAAGGACTAGCAGAAATGAGCAGTTCTTC
v_gene: TRBV10-2; d_gene: .; j_gene: TRBJ2-3; abundance: few; CDR3aa: CASSEGGHPSTDTQYF; CDR3nt: TGCGCCAGCAGTGAGGGGGGCCACCCCTCCACAGATACGCAGTATTTT
v_gene: TRBV12-3/TRBV12-4; d_gene: .; j_gene: TRBJ2-5; abundance: few; CDR3aa: CASSLQRGTQYF; CDR3nt: .
v_gene: TRBV10-3; d_gene: .; j_gene: TRBJ1-5; abundance: .; CDR3aa: CAISELAGLLQPQHF; CDR3nt: TGTGCCATCAGTGAGTTGGCAGGGTTGCTTCAGCCCCAGCATTTT
v_gene: TRBV28; d_gene: .; j_gene: TRBJ1-5; abundance: few; CDR3aa: CASTGSNQPQHF; CDR3nt: TGTGCCAGCACGGGTAGCAATCAGCCCCAGCATTTT
v_gene: TRBV5-1; d_gene: TRBD2; j_gene: TRBJ2-7; abundance: .; CDR3aa: CASSWNPSGSYEQYF; CDR3nt: TGCGCCAGCAGCTGGAACCCTAGCGGCAGCTACGAGCAGTACTTC
v_gene: TRBV30; d_gene: TRBD1; j_gene: TRBJ1-5; abundance: .; CDR3aa: CASTTTGGNQPQHF; CDR3nt: TGTGCCTCGACGACGACAGGGGGCAATCAGCCCCAGCATTTT
v_gene: TRBV5-4; d_gene: TRBD2; j_gene: TRBJ2-1; abundance: .; CDR3aa: CASSFLAGGHFFSSYNEQFF; CDR3nt: TGTGCCAGCAGTTTTCTAGCGGGGGGGCACTTTTTTAGCTCCTACAATGAGCAGTTCTTC
v_gene: TRBV15; d_gene: TRBD1; j_gene: TRBJ1-2; abundance: .; CDR3aa: CATSREGARESGYTF; CDR3nt: TGTGCCACCAGCAGGGAGGGGGCGAGGGAGTCAGGCTACACCTTC
v_gene: TRBV27; d_gene: .; j_gene: TRBJ1-1; abundance: .; CDR3aa: CASSLSRRDTEAFF; CDR3nt: TGTGCCAGCAGTTTATCGCGGCGGGACACTGAAGCTTTCTTT
v_gene: TRBV6-2/TRBV6-3; d_gene: .; j_gene: TRBJ1-1; abundance: .; CDR3aa: CASSPRVRTEAFF; CDR3nt: TGTGCCAGCAGCCCTCGCGTCCGTACTGAAGCTTTCTTT
v_gene: TRBV7-8; d_gene: .; j_gene: TRBJ1-5; abundance: .; CDR3aa: CASSLAYSNQPQHF; CDR3nt: TGTGCCAGCAGCTTAGCATATAGCAATCAGCCCCAGCATTTT
v_gene: TRBV10-3; d_gene: .; j_gene: TRBJ2-7; abundance: .; CDR3aa: CAISAGTYEQYF; CDR3nt: TGTGCCATCAGTGCAGGAACCTACGAGCAGTACTTC
v_gene: TRBV10-1; d_gene: TRBD2; j_gene: TRBJ2-7; abundance: .; CDR3aa: CASREGTSGGAYEQYF; CDR3nt: TGCGCCAGCAGGGAGGGGACTAGCGGGGGGGCTTACGAGCAGTACTTC
v_gene: TRBV4-1; d_gene: .; j_gene: TRBJ1-2; abundance: .; CDR3aa: CASSQAAQGNYGYTF; CDR3nt: TGCGCCAGCAGCCAAGCCGCTCAGGGTAACTATGGCTACACCTTC
v_gene: TRBV15; d_gene: .; j_gene: TRBJ2-4; abundance: .; CDR3aa: CATSRAGLAKNIQYF; CDR3nt: TGTGCCACCAGCAGAGCTGGACTAGCCAAAAACATTCAGTACTTC
v_gene: TRBV11-3; d_gene: TRBD2; j_gene: TRBJ2-5; abundance: .; CDR3aa: CASSLGLAGEETQYF; CDR3nt: TGTGCCAGCAGCTTAGGCCTAGCGGGAGAAGAGACCCAGTACTTC